Sequencing of this T cell receptor (beta chain) was carried out in a study of cytomegalovirus exposure and HLA in healthy donors. Use of 60 Vbeta and 13 Jbeta primers characterized the PCR. Clones were sequenced by immunoSEQ multiplex PCR, and TCRdb holds only the in-frame ones, with some missing. This repertoire includes around 200,000 clones. Germline-derived CDR1 and CDR2 are SGHTA and FQGNSA. V lost 6 bases and J 4 bases, leaving 7 bases between the germline ends. The CDR3 covers 13 residues. This TCR derives from a woman aged 18-29 years in good health and CMV-seropositive. The sample consisted of PBMCs. The chain uses TRBV7-2 and TRBJ1-6; D unclear. CDR3 in amino acids: CASRPQYNSPLHF. Written as DNA, the CDR3 is TGTGCCAGCAGGCCACAGTATAATTCACCCCTCCACTTT.